One sample yielded the 18 T cell receptor beta chains listed below, sequenced in a study of Graves' ophthalmopathy and Graves' hyperthyroidism. The sequenced template was RNA, covering the TCR beta CDR3 region. The workflow started with a first-round RT-PCR run with HTBI primers and then moved on to a second-round multiplex PCR. MiXCR, applied by TCRdb to the multiplex PCR reads, yields one record per CDR3 protein. The profile shows more than 300,000 distinct CDR3 sequences, about a sixth of them singletons. The sequenced material came from peripheral blood. The receptors were sampled from an adult woman with stable Graves' hyperthyroidism.

The rearrangement links TRBV28 to TRBJ1-4; no clear D gene. The CDR3 is made up of 15 amino acids. The germline V and J ends were trimmed by 6 bases and 5 bases, with 16 bases remaining between them. CDR1 and CDR2 (germline): MDHEN, SYDVKM. The CDR3 here is CASSLLDGSNEKLFF. As DNA, the CDR3 is TGTGCCAGCAGCCTACTAGACGGATCAAATGAAAAACTGTTTTTT. The full variable domain, with the rest looked up from reference TRBV28 and TRBJ1-4, is DVKVTQSSRYLVKRTGEKVFLECVQDMDHENMFWYRQDPGLGLRLIYFSYDVKMKEKGDIPEGYSVSREKKERFSLILESASTNQTSMYLCASSLLDGSNEKLFFGSGTQLSVL.

This clonotype was picked up a small number of times. V usage is TRBV11-1 and J usage is TRBJ2-7; 9 nucleotides line up with TRBD1. The germline V gene encodes CDR1 SGHAT and CDR2 FQDESV (reference sequence). This CDR3 has 17 residues. V shed 0 bases, J shed 0 bases, and the junction held 6 bases outside the gene matches. The CDR3 loop reads CASSLAPGTGSSYEQYF. For the CDR3, the DNA is TGTGCCAGCAGCTTAGCTCCAGGGACAGGGAGCTCCTACGAGCAGTACTTC.

As DNA, the CDR3 is TGTGCCTGGAGTCACCACTACGAGCAGTACTTC. It codes for CAWSHHYEQYF. V usage is TRBV30 and J usage is TRBJ2-7; unclear D gene. The CDR3 consists of 11 residues. Trimming shortened V by 2 bases and J by 3 bases, and 5 bases separated the two germline ends. Per the germline V gene, CDR1 is GTSNPN and CDR2 is SVGIG (reference sequence).

This clonotype was counted only a few times. This sequence may be a read error, since a much larger clone differs from it by one base. CDR3 nucleotide sequence: TGTGCCAGCAGTCTAACAGGGACCAATCATCCCCAGCATTTT. Translation: CASSLTGTNHPQHF. The rearrangement uses TRBV6-1 and TRBJ1-5; a weak D match, TRBD1 (6 bases). There are 14 residues in the CDR3. The V gene's germline CDR1 is MNHNS and CDR2 SASEGT.

Ten or more counts support this clonotype. This chain uses TRBV2 with TRBJ2-7, with 7 bases matching TRBD1. Germline V gives CDR1 SNHLY, CDR2 FYNNEI. The V segment lost 4 bases and the J segment 2 bases; nucleotides outside the gene matches: 23. The length of the CDR3 is 20 residues. CDR3 sequence (DNA): TGTGCCAGCAGTGGTACTTGGGCCGGGACAGACCGATACCGACCCTACGAGCAGTACTTC. This encodes CASSGTWAGTDRYRPYEQYF.

The chain joins TRBV2 to TRBJ1-2; D unclear. Trimming stripped 1 base from V and 8 bases from J, with 8 bases between. Germline CDR1 and CDR2: SNHLY and FYNNEI. This CDR3 is 12 amino acids long. The CDR3 here is CASSEGRGGYTF. DNA of the CDR3: TGTGCCAGCAGTGAAGGGCGAGGCGGCTACACCTTC.

In its sample, this clonotype was seen many times. The CDR3 region is CASSPPGQGAIFNTEAFF. CDR3 coding DNA: TGTGCCAGCAGTCCCCCGGGACAGGGGGCGATATTTAACACTGAAGCTTTCTTT. The chain is built from TRBV28 and TRBJ1-1; 12 nucleotides align to TRBD1. Germline values: CDR1 MDHEN, CDR2 SYDVKM. The V and J ends lost 5 bases and 2 bases, in that order; junction bases with no gene match: 12. CDR3 length equals 18 residues.

In its sample, this clonotype was seen many times. The chain employs TRBV6-1 and TRBJ2-2, with D perhaps matching TRBD2 (6 bases). With 4 bases removed from V and 3 bases from J, the gap between germline ends came to 15 bases. Germline V gene lookup returns CDR1 MNHNS and CDR2 SASEGT. The CDR3 length is 16 residues. CDR3 residues: CASSASGGMYTGELFF. In nucleotides, the CDR3 is TGTGCCAGCAGTGCAAGTGGGGGGATGTACACCGGGGAGCTGTTTTTT.

At least ten counts were recorded for this clonotype. The rearrangement joins TRBV29-1 to TRBJ1-1; D gene unclear. This CDR3 has 12 amino acids. The germline V gene has CDR1 SQVTM and CDR2 ANQGSEA. V was pared by 4 bases and J by 5 bases, with 11 bases between. The CDR3 sequence is CSVVGSRTEAFF. Written as DNA, the CDR3 is TGCAGCGTTGTGGGGTCGAGGACTGAAGCTTTCTTT.

This clonotype has at least ten counts. This sequence joins TRBV29-1 and TRBJ2-7, with TRBD2 as a possible D gene (5 bases). CDR1 and CDR2 from the germline V gene are SQVTM and ANQGSEA. The CDR3 runs to 15 residues. V lost 4 bases, J lost 3 bases, and 19 bases lay in between. The DNA for the CDR3 is TGCAGCGTTGTGATTGTGGGAGAACTATTCTACGAGCAGTACTTC. Residues: CSVVIVGELFYEQYF.

This clonotype was detected a few times. V usage is TRBV5-1 and J usage is TRBJ1-1, with unresolved D. CDR1 is SGHRS and CDR2 is YFSETQ in the germline V gene. CDR3 size: 14 residues. Trimming shortened V by 0 bases and J by 7 bases, and 13 bases separated the two germline ends. The DNA for the CDR3 is TGCGCCAGCAGCTTGGGGCAGAGGCCGAATGAAGCTTTCTTT. It is translated as CASSLGQRPNEAFF.

Many counts were recorded for this clonotype. The J gene is TRBJ2-7, the V gene TRBV12-5; possibly TRBD2 for D (6 bases). The CDR3 loop spans 14 amino acids. The V and J ends lost 5 bases and 2 bases respectively, with 13 bases between them. Germline V CDR1 and CDR2: LGHNT, FRNRAP. Here the CDR3 DNA reads TGTGCTAGTGGTGCAGGAGGGCGAGCCTACGAGCAGTACTTC. This translates into CASGAGGRAYEQYF.

This clonotype was seen at least ten times. This chain uses TRBV12-3 or TRBV12-4 with TRBJ2-2; a possible D gene is TRBD1 (6 bases). CDR3 length: 15 residues. V was trimmed by 5 bases and J by 4 bases, leaving 14 bases between them. In nucleotides, the CDR3 is TGTGCCAGCAGTCGACAGGAAGTGGGCACCGGGGAGCTGTTTTTT. The encoded protein is CASSRQEVGTGELFF.

This clonotype has a count of ten or more. The gene calls are TRBV20-1 and TRBJ1-6; D unclear. This CDR3 region has 15 residues. CDR1 DFQATT and CDR2 SNEGSKA come from the germline V gene (reference sequence). Deletions cut 5 bases from V and 0 bases from J, with 11 bases between. The CDR3 nucleotides read TGCAGTGCTCCGACCCTAAGCTCCTATAATTCACCCCTCCACTTT. Its translation: CSAPTLSSYNSPLHF.

This clonotype has at least ten counts. The rearrangement joins TRBV6-2 or TRBV6-3 to TRBJ2-2; D unresolved. CDR1 and CDR2 from the germline V gene are MNHEY and SVGEGT. The length of the CDR3 is 16 residues. Trimming shortened V by 0 bases and J by 1 base, and 9 bases separated the two germline ends. CDR3 nucleotides: TGTGCCAGCAGTTACTCGGGTGCAGGGAACACCGGGGAGCTGTTTTTT. Its translation is CASSYSGAGNTGELFF.

This clonotype showed up many times. The CDR3 protein is CSVAGQGYTEAFF. The CDR3 bases are TGCAGCGTTGCGGGACAGGGGTACACTGAAGCTTTCTTT. The rearrangement joins TRBV29-1 to TRBJ1-1; 10 bases align to TRBD1. Germline V gene data show CDR1 as SQVTM and CDR2 as ANQGSEA. CDR3 size: 13 residues. Unmatched junction bases numbered 2, after V lost 4 bases and J lost 3 bases. The variable domain in full, completed from reference TRBV29-1 and TRBJ1-1, reads SAVISQKPSRDICQRGTSLTIQCQVDSQVTMMFWYRQQPGQSLTLIATANQGSEATYESGFVIDKFPISRPNLTFSTLTVSNMSPEDSSIYLCSVAGQGYTEAFFGQGTRLTVV.

This clonotype has a count of ten or more. The chain joins TRBV12-3 or TRBV12-4 to TRBJ2-7; 9 bases agree with TRBD1. There are 15 residues in the CDR3. Losses at the gene ends were 5 bases for V and 3 bases for J; bases not matched to a gene: 8. The CDR3 nucleotides are TGTGCCAGCAGTCCAAACCGACAGGGGGGCTACGAGCAGTACTTC. This encodes CASSPNRQGGYEQYF.

This clonotype has a count of ten or more. The genes are TRBV12-3 or TRBV12-4 and TRBJ2-5; possibly TRBD2 for D (5 bases). Deletions cut 3 bases from V and 2 bases from J, with 10 bases between. The CDR3 is 14 residues long. CDR3 in DNA: TGTGCCAGCAGTTTGTTCAGAGGGCAAGAGACCCAGTACTTC. This gives the protein CASSLFRGQETQYF.